This T cell receptor beta chain originates from a study of cytomegalovirus exposure and HLA in healthy donors. The CDR3 extends over 14 amino acids. Germline V gene sequence: CDR1 SGHRS, CDR2 YFSETQ. V was pared by 2 bases and J by 7 bases, with 9 bases of the junction left unmatched. The PCR contained 60 Vbeta and 13 Jbeta primers. Some clones are missing from TCRdb's copy, which holds only in-frame ones; the method was immunoSEQ multiplex PCR. The data show under 170,000 clones, with 70% to 80% seen just once and roughly 6.8% held by the top ten. Material for sequencing was PBMCs. This clonotype was sampled from a man aged 45-65 years in good health and CMV-seropositive. V usage is TRBV5-1 and J usage is TRBJ2-7, with 7 bases identical to TRBD1. This chain's CDR3 is CASSLRGGREEQYF. The CDR3 DNA reads as TGCGCCAGCAGCTTACGAGGGGGCCGGGAAGAGCAGTACTTC.